This T cell receptor (beta chain) was documented in a study of blood T cells in healthy people across ages. CDR1 and CDR2 from the germline V gene are SGHAT and FQNNGV. The CDR3 runs to 14 residues. The V segment lost 6 bases and the J segment 6 bases; nucleotides outside the gene matches: 2. PCR was performed a second time for roughly 7 to 12 cycles using a sample-barcoded 5' primer and a J-beta primer mix. A single record per CDR3 protein comes from TCRdb applying MiXCR to the 5' RACE reads. The table lists about 1.4 million distinct CDR3 sequences, approximately 59% of them singletons, with 5% to 7% in the top ten.

The sequence came from a man younger than 35 in good health. The chain combines TRBV11-2 with TRBJ1-6, with TRBD1 identical over 10 bases. The material sequenced was blood. CDR3 sequence: CASRGTGANSPLHF. The CDR3 coding sequence is TGTGCCAGCAGGGGGACAGGGGCTAATTCACCCCTCCACTTT.